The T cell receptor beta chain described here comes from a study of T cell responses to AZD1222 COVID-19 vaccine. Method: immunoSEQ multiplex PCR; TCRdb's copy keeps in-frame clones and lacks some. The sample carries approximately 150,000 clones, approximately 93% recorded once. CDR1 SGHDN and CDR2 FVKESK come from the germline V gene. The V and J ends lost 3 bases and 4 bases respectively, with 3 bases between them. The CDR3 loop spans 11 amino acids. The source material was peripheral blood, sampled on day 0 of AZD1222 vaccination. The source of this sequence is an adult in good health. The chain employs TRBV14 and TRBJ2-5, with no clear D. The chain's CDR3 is CASSQRETQYF. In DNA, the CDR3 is TGTGCCAGCAGCCAGAGAGAGACCCAGTACTTC.